The T cell receptor beta chain under discussion was sequenced for a study of shared clonotypes between healthy human individuals. About the research overall: Per-donor plates numbered three CD4 naive, three CD4 memory, two CD8 naive and one CD8 memory.

Findings and caveats of the study: It was the non-shared clonotypes that had lower generation probabilities than clonotypes shared by all four donors.

The CDR3 length is 13 residues. V was cut by 3 bases and J by 4 bases, with 8 bases left in between. Germline CDR1 and CDR2: SGHDT and YYEEEE. Note on this clone: Its target is unknown.

Over several immunoSEQ plates, each subset's genomic DNA was distributed in even portions. In the study's own analysis: Junction-only sequences without quality scores were provided by ImmunoSEQ, so filtering was different. Only in-frame clones appear in the TCRdb table, and some are missing; sequencing was by immunoSEQ multiplex PCR. V and J calls and clone size are as listed in that table; D and trimming were resolved from the DNA. This sample has about 1.1 million clones, with 70% to 85% found just once. The J gene is TRBJ1-5, the V gene TRBV5-6; no firm D call. The receptor's source is a man between 18 and 35 years old in good health. Some clones in this sample may be carry-over from other donors' samples. Material: memory CD4+ T cells from PBMCs. Subset given: CD45RA-negative fraction. CDR3 bases: TGTGCCAGCAGCTCTAGGCCAAATCAGCCCCAGCATTTT. Protein sequence: CASSSRPNQPQHF.